This TCR beta chain was sequenced during a study of blood T cell repertoires in COVID-19. Looking at the study overall: The samples span acute and convalescent COVID-19 from the United States, Italy and Spain.

Original processing methods: Reference gene primers were amplified, and this amplification served to estimate nucleated cell counts. TCRdb's copy holds only in-frame clones and misses some; the assay was immunoSEQ multiplex PCR. From that table come the V and J calls and clone size; the DNA was used to work out D and trimming. The sample carries around 87,000 clones, roughly 71% recorded once. This CDR3 is built from 13 residues. Trimming pared 5 bases from V and 0 bases from J, leaving 7 bases between. Germline values: CDR1 SGHTA, CDR2 FQGTGA. The chain joins TRBV7-3 to TRBJ1-1; no clear D. Sample: peripheral blood. The sequence was collected from a woman of 80 years or more with acute or convalescent COVID-19. This CDR3 is CASSATVNTEAFF. CDR3 DNA sequence: TGTGCCAGCAGCGCAACGGTGAACACTGAAGCTTTCTTT.